This T cell receptor beta chain stems from a study of OX40 agonist ivuxolimab in advanced cancers. With respect to the entire study: Ivuxolimab, which targeted the costimulatory receptor OX40 (CD134), was an agonistic, fully human IgG2 monoclonal antibody. Three dose-escalation patients achieved partial responses, one with hepatocellular carcinoma and two with cutaneous melanoma. In the dose-escalation cohort, around four fifths of patients were male, and the mean age was 60 years with a range of about 20 to 79. Intravenous ivuxolimab was administered to patients every 2 weeks at six dose levels: 0.01, 0.1, 0.3, 1.5, 3 and 10 mg/kg. The paper covers the monotherapy dose-escalation part of the phase I ivuxolimab trial, which included N ≈ 50 patients. Peripheral TCRbeta sequencing was intended to test whether TCR sequence diversity was altered and clonal T-cell expansion was caused by ivuxolimab. Of the roughly 52 patients in dose escalation, some 19 had hepatocellular carcinoma, about 15 had melanoma, 9 had renal cell carcinoma and 9 had head and neck cancer. Patients were allowed to have had prior anti-PD-1, anti-PD-L1 or anti-CTLA-4 therapy, and approximately 41% of the dose-escalation patients had previously received checkpoint inhibitors.

Worth noting for this clone: Its target antigen remains unknown. Base-call qualities are not available, and no considerably larger clone is one nucleotide away.

V is shortened by 0 bases, J by 6 bases, and the region joining them spans 6 bases. From the cysteine up to the phenylalanine, the CDR3 has a length of 13 residues. CDR3 DNA is the only sequence kept; it has 39 bases, read in frame from the first base. The germline V gene yields ENHRY for CDR1 and SYGVKD for CDR2. Patients with autoimmune disease history or receiving systemic immunosuppression were excluded from the trial. Peripheral blood for TCR sequencing was collected from all dose cohorts at baseline, on cycle 4 day 1, and on cycle 7 day 1. Samples came from an open-label, multicenter, first-in-human phase I dose-escalation trial of ivuxolimab. Adults with locally advanced or metastatic melanoma, renal cell carcinoma, hepatocellular carcinoma or head and neck squamous cell carcinoma were enrolled in the trial. Before TCR sequencing, CD4+ and CD8+ T cells were separately sorted from peripheral blood.

Results the study describes overall, beyond this receptor: Low levels of normalized T-cell clonal expansion were also seen in some nonresponding patients. After ivuxolimab, expanded clones were on average more numerous among CD8+ T cells than among CD4+ T cells. The antigen specificity of the peripheral T cells that underwent clonal expansion was not determined. At doses of 0.1 to 3.0 mg/kg, clonal expansion of both CD4+ and CD8+ T cells in blood was seen between baseline and week 6. In the 0.1-3.0 mg/kg groups, partial responders were among the patients with the lowest normalized peripheral clonal expansion, particularly in CD8+ T cells.

For sequencing of the TCRbeta CDR3 region, genomic DNA was extracted from the sorted cells. The immunoSEQ Assay was used for sequencing of TCRbeta CDR3 regions. This immuneACCESS table, as held by TCRdb, lists in-frame sequences with V and J called but not all clones. Of the missing ones, under half trace to an unresolved V gene in checked studies; the others have no known cause. For this sample the table gives about 110,000 clones, of which approximately 90% were detected only once. The ten largest clones add up to approximately 1.3% of the sample. Recombination linked TRBV10-3 to TRBJ2-1, and perhaps TRBD2 as D gene, on 5 matching bases. The sequence was collected from an adult with an advanced solid tumor such as melanoma, head and neck, liver or kidney cancer. Here the sequenced sample was CD4+ or CD8+ T cells sorted from blood, taken in a trial of the OX40 agonist ivuxolimab. The nucleotide sequence reads TGTGCCATCAGTGAGTCTGGAGGCAATGAGCAGTTCTTC. The translation is CAISESGGNEQFF.